This T cell receptor (beta chain) was retrieved from a study of T cell repertoires in cytomegalovirus infection. This clonotype was detected only a few times. The antigen is undetermined. TCRdb analysed the reads with MiXCR anew, one entry per CDR3 protein. The table lists around 130,000 distinct CDR3 sequences, 20% to 30% of them singletons. The CDR3 spans 12 residues. J lost 5 bases, V lost 11 bases, and 8 bases had no gene match. Germline V lookup: CDR1 SEHNR, CDR2 FQNEAQ (reference sequence). Sequencing was performed on PBMCs, sequenced either directly or after in vitro stimulation (not recorded which). This receptor was taken from a human donor in good health (CMV status not recorded). Some clones in this sample may be carry-over from other donors' samples. The chain uses TRBV7-9 and TRBJ1-2; 7 nucleotides agree with TRBD1. For the CDR3, the DNA is TGTGCCGGAACAGGGGTTGATTATGGCTACACCTTC. Its protein product is CAGTGVDYGYTF.